The 27 T cell receptor beta chains listed next were all sequenced from one sample in a study of T cell responses to AZD1222 COVID-19 vaccine. Data came from immunoSEQ multiplex PCR; TCRdb stores just in-frame clones and leaves some out. The sample has some 80,000 clones; about three quarters are singletons. Sequenced here: peripheral blood, sampled 28 days after the second dose of the MenACWY control vaccine. The receptor source for this set is an adult who received the MenACWY meningococcal vaccine as a control.

V and J are TRBV5-1 and TRBJ2-2, with D hard to call. CDR1 is SGHRS, CDR2 YFSETQ, per germline. V gave up 0 bases and J gave up 1 base, with 10 bases separating them. The CDR3 runs 16 residues. The chain's CDR3 is CASSLAALKNTGELFF. Here the CDR3 DNA reads TGCGCCAGCAGCTTGGCGGCGCTCAAGAACACCGGGGAGCTGTTTTTT.

The rearrangement uses TRBV5-1 and TRBJ2-1; 14 nucleotides line up with TRBD2. The ends lost 3 bases at V and 7 bases at J; junction bases unmatched: 12. The CDR3 totals 18 residues. Looked up from germline, CDR1 is SGHRS and CDR2 is YFSETQ. CDR3: CASSSPGTSGRSGNEQFF. The CDR3 region has the DNA TGCGCCAGCAGCTCTCCAGGGACTAGCGGGAGAAGCGGTAATGAGCAGTTCTTC.

The genes are TRBV7-2 and TRBJ2-7; 10 bases fit TRBD2. The CDR3 length is 16 residues. Trimming removed 6 bases from V and 4 bases from J; junction bases left unmatched: 12. CDR1 is SGHTA, CDR2 FQGNSA, per germline. The CDR3 DNA follows: TGTGCCAGCAGTCCGATTAGCGGGGGGATCTTGTACGAGCAGTACTTC. Protein: CASSPISGGILYEQYF.

The J gene is TRBJ2-3, the V gene TRBV5-4; weak D call: TRBD2 (5 bases). V lost 3 bases and J lost 2, with 13 bases in between. The CDR3 spans 15 residues. Germline CDR1 is SGHNT and CDR2 is YYREEE (reference sequence). The CDR3 protein is CASSSGSSYTDTQYF. In DNA form, the CDR3 reads TGTGCCAGCAGCTCGGGGTCTTCTTACACAGATACGCAGTATTTT.

The chain uses TRBV12-3 or TRBV12-4 and TRBJ2-2; 9 nucleotides align to TRBD1. Trimming at V came to 1 base and at J to 11 bases, leaving 2 bases not matched to a gene. The CDR3 spans 13 residues. Here the CDR3 DNA reads TGTGCCAGCAGTTTAGTACAGGGGGCAGAGCTGTTTTTT. Translating it yields CASSLVQGAELFF.

V and J are TRBV7-2 and TRBJ1-1, with 11 bases fitting TRBD1. This CDR3 is 21 amino acids long. V gave up 0 bases and J gave up 0 bases; unmatched junction bases: 15. The germline gives CDR1 SGHTA, CDR2 FQGNSA. CDR3 loop: CASSLANRTGGRHNMNTEAFF. Here the CDR3 DNA reads TGTGCCAGCAGCTTAGCGAATAGGACAGGGGGCCGCCATAACATGAACACTGAAGCTTTCTTT.

The chain recombines TRBV5-4 with TRBJ2-2; D not resolved. From germline, CDR1 is SGHNT and CDR2 YYREEE (reference sequence). V gave up 4 bases and J gave up 4 bases, with 8 bases separating them. This CDR3 has 13 residues. The CDR3 DNA reads as TGTGCCAGCAGCGGCAGCCTCACCGGGGAGCTGTTTTTT. Encoded protein: CASSGSLTGELFF. Full variable domain (outside the CDR3, taken from reference TRBV5-4 and TRBJ2-2): ETGVTQSPTHLIKTRGQQVTLRCSSQSGHNTVSWYQQALGQGPQFIFQYYREEENGRGNFPPRFSGLQFPNYSSELNVNALELDDSALYLCASSGSLTGELFFGEGSRLTVL.

The genes are TRBV7-8 and TRBJ2-4; tentatively, D is TRBD2 (5 bases). Trimming took 1 base from V and 6 from J, leaving 7 bases between them. CDR3 length: 13 amino acids. CDR1 and CDR2 (germline): SGHVS, FQNEAQ. Here the CDR3 reads CASSLGLANIQYF. DNA for the CDR3: TGTGCCAGCAGCTTAGGGCTAGCAAACATTCAGTACTTC.

J is TRBJ2-5 and V is TRBV6-5; D ambiguous. The germline V gene encodes CDR1 MNHEY and CDR2 SVGAGI. V was shortened by 5 bases and J by 1 base, with 11 bases between the two germline ends. The CDR3 contains 14 residues. CDR3 in amino acids: CASSQKWFQETQYF. The CDR3 DNA sequence: TGTGCCAGCAGTCAAAAGTGGTTCCAAGAGACCCAGTACTTC.

The chain employs TRBV7-2 and TRBJ1-6; 7 bases are shared with TRBD1. CDR1 SGHTA and CDR2 FQGNSA come from the germline V gene. This CDR3 is 15 amino acids long. With V trimmed by 4 bases and J by 11 bases, 11 bases remained unmatched. The CDR3 DNA reads TGTGCCAGCAGCTCCCGACAGGGCAACGCGCCACCCCTCCACTTT. Translated: CASSSRQGNAPPLHF.

The rearrangement links TRBV3-1 (or the pseudogene TRBV3-2) to TRBJ2-6; D is ambiguous. Germline assignment: CDR1 LGHDT and CDR2 YNNKEL (reference sequence). The CDR3 spans 13 residues. The V end lost 2 bases, the J end lost 4 bases, and 3 bases lay between the germline ends. The CDR3 sequence: CASSQFGANVLTF. The CDR3, as DNA: TGTGCCAGCAGCCAATTCGGGGCCAACGTCCTGACTTTC.

The table lists this clone with a count of one. This chain joins TRBV21-1 and TRBJ2-4. TRBV21-1 is deemed a pseudogene. This CDR3 is built from 15 residues. The CDR3 loop is CASSKRGYAKNIQYF. CDR3 bases: TGTGCCAGCAGCAAACGGGGCTATGCCAAAAACATTCAGTACTTC.

As for this clone: This sample includes further DNA sequences coding for the same CDR3. The gene calls are TRBV7-2 and TRBJ2-7; possibly TRBD2 for D (6 bases). The V gene lost 0 bases and the J gene lost 2 bases, with 8 bases spanning the gap. CDR3 length: 14 residues. Germline V gene lookup returns CDR1 SGHTA and CDR2 FQGNSA. In DNA, the CDR3 is TGTGCCAGCAGCTTAGCGGGGGGTACCTACGAGCAGTACTTC. As protein: CASSLAGGTYEQYF.

This rearrangement joins TRBV6-5 to TRBJ1-5; D call uncertain. Germline V gene lookup returns CDR1 MNHEY and CDR2 SVGAGI. V was shortened by 6 bases and J by 0 bases, with 12 bases between the two germline ends. The CDR3 covers 15 residues. CDR3 bases: TGTGCCAGCAGGCTACAGCCAGATAGCAATCAGCCCCAGCATTTT. This encodes CASRLQPDSNQPQHF.

This chain uses TRBV19 with TRBJ1-5; possible D gene TRBD1, 6 bases. Trimming left V 6 bases short and J 0 bases short, with 15 bases between. Germline lookup yields CDR1 LNHDA and CDR2 SQIVND (reference sequence). The CDR3 spans 16 residues. As DNA, the CDR3 is TGTGCCAGTAGCGGCAGGGACATCCATAGCAATCAGCCCCAGCATTTT. Its protein product is CASSGRDIHSNQPQHF.

The rearrangement uses TRBV19 and TRBJ2-5, with TRBD2 identical over 13 bases. CDR1 is LNHDA, CDR2 SQIVND, per germline (reference sequence). The CDR3 sequence is 17 residues long. V lost 4 bases to trimming and J lost 7 bases; unmatched junction nucleotides: 12. The CDR3 loop is CASSTRTSGGDRGTQYF. The CDR3 nucleotides read TGTGCCAGTAGTACCAGGACTAGCGGGGGAGATCGAGGGACCCAGTACTTC.

The rearrangement uses TRBV9 and TRBJ1-3; TRBD1 agrees at 7 bases. This CDR3 has 17 residues. V dropped 0 bases and J dropped 3; count of bases not matched to a gene: 9. From germline, CDR1 is SGDLS and CDR2 YYNGEE. CDR3 in amino acids: CASSVEARGPYGNTIYF. In DNA, the CDR3 is TGTGCCAGCAGCGTAGAGGCAAGGGGGCCGTATGGAAACACCATATATTTT.

The chain uses TRBV5-8 and TRBJ1-5; D unclear. Trimming removed 1 base at V and 7 bases at J, with 6 bases between. The germline V gene has CDR1 SGHTS and CDR2 YDEGEE. The CDR3 is 12 residues long. In DNA form, the CDR3 reads TGTGCCAGCAGCTTGATAGGACAGCCCCAGCATTTT. It yields the protein CASSLIGQPQHF.

This chain joins TRBV28 and TRBJ2-1; D unresolved. CDR1 MDHEN and CDR2 SYDVKM come from the germline V gene. V lost 4 bases to trimming and J lost 9 bases, with 19 bases between them. The CDR3 sequence is 15 residues long. The CDR3 sequence is CASSSPRSEPSEQFF. The DNA of the CDR3 is TGTGCCAGCAGTTCTCCCAGATCAGAACCCTCTGAGCAGTTCTTC. The variable domain in full, completed from reference TRBV28 and TRBJ2-1, reads DVKVTQSSRYLVKRTGEKVFLECVQDMDHENMFWYRQDPGLGLRLIYFSYDVKMKEKGDIPEGYSVSREKKERFSLILESASTNQTSMYLCASSSPRSEPSEQFFGPGTRLTVL.

The gene calls are TRBV5-6 and TRBJ1-2; D may be TRBD1 (5 bases). Germline V gene sequence: CDR1 SGHDT, CDR2 YYEEEE. V shed 0 bases and J shed 2 bases, with 17 bases lying between them. CDR3 size: 17 residues. CDR3 protein: CASSLVSRVGGNYGYTF. CDR3 DNA: TGTGCCAGCAGCTTGGTGTCGAGGGTGGGGGGAAACTATGGCTACACCTTC.

This sequence joins TRBV2 and TRBJ2-1; the D gene is possibly TRBD1 (6 bases). Trimming took 6 bases from V and 3 from J, leaving 12 bases between them. Per the germline V gene, CDR1 is SNHLY and CDR2 is FYNNEI. The CDR3 consists of 14 residues. In nucleotides, the CDR3 is TGTGCCAGCAGGGGGACACTCCTCTACAATGAGCAGTTCTTC. Translation: CASRGTLLYNEQFF. The whole variable domain, filled in from reference TRBV2 and TRBJ2-1, reads EPEVTQTPSHQVTQMGQEVILRCVPISNHLYFYWYRQILGQKVEFLVSFYNNEISEKSEIFDDQFSVERPDGSNFTLKIRSTKLEDSAMYFCASRGTLLYNEQFFGPGTRLTVL.

Written as DNA, the CDR3 is TGTGCCTGGAGGCCCCCAGGGCAAAACACTGAAGCTTTCTTT. Translating gives CAWRPPGQNTEAFF. This chain links TRBV30 with TRBJ1-1, with D perhaps TRBD1 (5 bases). The V gene lost 3 bases and the J gene lost 2 bases, with 13 bases spanning the gap. Germline-derived CDR1 and CDR2 are GTSNPN and SVGIG (reference sequence). The CDR3 runs to 14 residues.

This clone was seen a few times. The DNA for the CDR3 is TGTGCCAGCAGCGTCTATGGGAGCTTGAACACTGAAGCTTTCTTT. Encoded protein: CASSVYGSLNTEAFF. The chain employs TRBV5-5 and TRBJ1-1; D is ambiguous. Germline V gives CDR1 SGHKS, CDR2 YYEKEE (reference sequence). Trimming removed 4 bases from V and 0 bases from J, with 13 bases in between. The CDR3 has 15 residues.

This clone came up once. This chain connects TRBV6-6 to TRBJ1-1, with 11 bases that match TRBD1. Germline values: CDR1 MNHNY, CDR2 SVGAGI (reference sequence). Unmatched junction bases numbered 2, after V lost 5 bases and J lost 6 bases. This CDR3 spans 13 amino acids. CDR3 nucleotide sequence: TGTGCCAGCAGTATGGGACAGGGGGCTGAAGCTTTCTTT. This codes for CASSMGQGAEAFF.

V usage is TRBV7-9 and J usage is TRBJ2-1; TRBD2 matches at 8 bases. With 4 bases clipped from V and 6 bases from J, the junction kept 11 bases outside the gene matches. The germline gives CDR1 SEHNR, CDR2 FQNEAQ (reference sequence). The CDR3 sequence is 16 residues long. For the CDR3, the DNA is TGTGCCAGCAGCTCACCCGGGGCGGGAGGAAGCAATGAGCAGTTCTTC. It codes for CASSSPGAGGSNEQFF.

The chain is built from TRBV5-4 and TRBJ2-5; possibly TRBD2 for D (5 bases). V lost 10 bases, J lost 2 bases, and 15 bases lay in between. From germline, CDR1 is SGHNT and CDR2 YYREEE (reference sequence). This CDR3 is 13 amino acids long. The CDR3 region has the DNA TGTGCCGCCCAGGCCCCGGGACAAGAGACCCAGTACTTC. This encodes CAAQAPGQETQYF. The entire variable domain, with the rest obtained from reference TRBV5-4 and TRBJ2-5, is as follows: ETGVTQSPTHLIKTRGQQVTLRCSSQSGHNTVSWYQQALGQGPQFIFQYYREEENGRGNFPPRFSGLQFPNYSSELNVNALELDDSALYLCAAQAPGQETQYFGPGTRLLVL.

This clone has a handful of counts. This chain connects TRBV28 to TRBJ1-6, with D maybe TRBD1 (5 bases). Per the germline V gene, CDR1 is MDHEN and CDR2 is SYDVKM. V shed 3 bases and J shed 6 bases, with 12 bases lying between them. This CDR3 contains 15 residues. CDR3 in DNA: TGTGCCAGCAGTTTTATTACAGGAGCTAATTCACCCCTCCACTTT. This translates into CASSFITGANSPLHF.